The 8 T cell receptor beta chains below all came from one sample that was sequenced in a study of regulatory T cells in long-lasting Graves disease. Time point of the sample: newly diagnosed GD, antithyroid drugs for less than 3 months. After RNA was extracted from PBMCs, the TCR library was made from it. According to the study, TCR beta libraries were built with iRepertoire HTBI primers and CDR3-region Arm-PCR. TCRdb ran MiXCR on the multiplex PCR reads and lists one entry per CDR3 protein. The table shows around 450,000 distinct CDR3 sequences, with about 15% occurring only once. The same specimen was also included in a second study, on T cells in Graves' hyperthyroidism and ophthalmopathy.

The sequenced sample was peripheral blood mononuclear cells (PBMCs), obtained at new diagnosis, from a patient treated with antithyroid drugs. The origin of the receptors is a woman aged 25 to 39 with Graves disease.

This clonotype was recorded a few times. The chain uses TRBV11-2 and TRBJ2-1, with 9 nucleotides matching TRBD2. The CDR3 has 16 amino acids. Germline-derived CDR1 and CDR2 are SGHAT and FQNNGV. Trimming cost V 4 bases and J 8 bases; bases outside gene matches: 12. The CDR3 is CASSYVQAGGGDEQFF. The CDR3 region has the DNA TGTGCCAGCAGCTACGTGCAAGCGGGAGGTGGAGATGAGCAGTTCTTC.

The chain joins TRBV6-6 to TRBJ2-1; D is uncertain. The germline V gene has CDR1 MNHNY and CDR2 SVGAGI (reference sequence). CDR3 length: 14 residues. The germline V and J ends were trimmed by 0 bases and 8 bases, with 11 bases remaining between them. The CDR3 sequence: CASSYSTLDHEQFF. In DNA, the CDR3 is TGTGCCAGCAGTTACTCGACTCTAGATCATGAGCAGTTCTTC.

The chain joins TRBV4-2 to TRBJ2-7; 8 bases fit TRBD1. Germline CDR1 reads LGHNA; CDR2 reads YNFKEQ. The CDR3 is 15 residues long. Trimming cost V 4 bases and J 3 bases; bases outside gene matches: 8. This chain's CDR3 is CASSLYSTGDYEQYF. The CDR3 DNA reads TGTGCCAGCAGCCTGTATTCGACAGGGGACTACGAGCAGTACTTC.

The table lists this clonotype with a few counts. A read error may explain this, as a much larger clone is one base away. CDR3 in amino acids: CAGSKTGGYNTEAFF. For the CDR3, the DNA is TGTGCCGGCAGCAAGACAGGGGGGTACAACACTGAAGCTTTCTTT. The chain recombines TRBV11-3 with TRBJ1-1; TRBD1 matches 9 bases. CDR1 and CDR2 (germline): SGHNT, YENEEA. This CDR3 region has 15 residues.

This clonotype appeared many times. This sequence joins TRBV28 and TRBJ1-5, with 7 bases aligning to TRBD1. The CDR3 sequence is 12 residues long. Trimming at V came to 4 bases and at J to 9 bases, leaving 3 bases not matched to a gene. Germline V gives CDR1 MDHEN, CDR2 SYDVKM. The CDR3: CASSSTGRPQHF. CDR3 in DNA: TGTGCCAGCAGTTCGACAGGGAGGCCCCAGCATTTT.

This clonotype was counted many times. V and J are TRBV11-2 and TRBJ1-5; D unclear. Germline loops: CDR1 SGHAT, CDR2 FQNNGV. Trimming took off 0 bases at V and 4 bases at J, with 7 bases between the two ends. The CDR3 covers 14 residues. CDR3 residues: CASSLETVNQPQHF. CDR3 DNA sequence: TGTGCCAGCAGCTTAGAGACCGTAAATCAGCCCCAGCATTTT.

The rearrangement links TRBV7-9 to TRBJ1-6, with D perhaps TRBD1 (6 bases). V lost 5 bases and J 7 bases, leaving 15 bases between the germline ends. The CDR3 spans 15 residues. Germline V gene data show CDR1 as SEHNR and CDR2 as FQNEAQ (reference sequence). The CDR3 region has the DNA TGTGCCAGCAGCGTAATACAGGGAACGAATTCACCCCTCCACTTT. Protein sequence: CASSVIQGTNSPLHF.

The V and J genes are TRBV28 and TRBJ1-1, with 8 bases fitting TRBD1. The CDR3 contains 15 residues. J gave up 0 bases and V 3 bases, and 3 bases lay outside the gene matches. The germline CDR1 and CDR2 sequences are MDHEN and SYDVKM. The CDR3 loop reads CASSLQGAVNTEAFF. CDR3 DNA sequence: TGTGCCAGCAGTTTGCAGGGGGCGGTGAACACTGAAGCTTTCTTT.